Listed below are T cell receptor beta chains from one sample, sequenced in a study of CD8+ T cells in alopecia areata. Here immunoSEQ multiplex PCR was the method, and the copy in TCRdb shows in-frame clones only, minus some. The repertoire consists of around 170,000 clones, with approximately 49% occurring once and the leading ten covering around 10%. Sequenced material: CD8+ T cells sorted from blood, taken around week 54, from a patient treated with tofacitinib. The receptor set was obtained from a human donor with alopecia areata. Each CDR3 is given without its conserved first and last residue. Fields, in order: CDR3 protein, V gene, CDR3 length, J gene.

cdr3_aa: SVVEGGTGELF; v_call: TRBV29-1; cdr3_length: 11; j_call: TRBJ2-2
cdr3_aa: ASSYSTSGGYNEQF; v_call: TRBV6-5; cdr3_length: 14; j_call: TRBJ2-1
cdr3_aa: AWREPGTDTQY; v_call: TRBV30; cdr3_length: 11; j_call: TRBJ2-3
cdr3_aa: ASSLLTEETQY; v_call: TRBV5-5; cdr3_length: 11; j_call: TRBJ2-5
cdr3_aa: ASSLEGVNNQPQH; v_call: TRBV5-1; cdr3_length: 13; j_call: TRBJ1-5
cdr3_aa: ASSPPGTNYGYT; v_call: TRBV25-1; cdr3_length: 12; j_call: TRBJ1-2
cdr3_aa: ASSSPYEQY; v_call: TRBV27; cdr3_length: 9; j_call: TRBJ2-7
cdr3_aa: ASSPLTGGNEQF; v_call: TRBV27; cdr3_length: 12; j_call: TRBJ2-1
cdr3_aa: ASAPTGNYEQY; v_call: TRBV25-1; cdr3_length: 11; j_call: TRBJ2-7
cdr3_aa: ASSARTGDPYEQY; v_call: TRBV11-2; cdr3_length: 13; j_call: TRBJ2-7
cdr3_aa: ASSQTGKRQY; v_call: TRBV5-4; cdr3_length: 10; j_call: TRBJ2-7
cdr3_aa: SVESLTEAF; v_call: TRBV29-1; cdr3_length: 9; j_call: TRBJ1-1
cdr3_aa: ASSLEIQGTDTQY; v_call: TRBV5-6; cdr3_length: 13; j_call: TRBJ2-3
cdr3_aa: ASSGGAVSTDTQY; v_call: TRBV9; cdr3_length: 13; j_call: TRBJ2-3
cdr3_aa: ASSLRQAVGQPQH; v_call: TRBV27; cdr3_length: 13; j_call: TRBJ1-5
cdr3_aa: ASSLSGGYGYT; v_call: TRBV27; cdr3_length: 11; j_call: TRBJ1-2
cdr3_aa: ASGAQGGKQETQY; v_call: TRBV5-1; cdr3_length: 13; j_call: TRBJ2-5
cdr3_aa: ASSLWGDTGELF; v_call: TRBV5-6; cdr3_length: 12; j_call: TRBJ2-2
cdr3_aa: ACLLGPKAF; v_call: TRBV30; cdr3_length: 9; j_call: TRBJ1-1
cdr3_aa: ASSRVQGSTDTQY; v_call: TRBV7-2; cdr3_length: 13; j_call: TRBJ2-3
cdr3_aa: ASSLEHPGNTDEQF; v_call: TRBV7-6; cdr3_length: 14; j_call: TRBJ2-1
cdr3_aa: SVATGTGDSGANVLT; v_call: TRBV29-1; cdr3_length: 15; j_call: TRBJ2-6
cdr3_aa: ASTVGGSYEQY; v_call: TRBV7-6; cdr3_length: 11; j_call: TRBJ2-7
cdr3_aa: ASSRSNSYVNTEAF; v_call: TRBV4-2; cdr3_length: 14; j_call: TRBJ1-1
cdr3_aa: SVDRSTGELF; v_call: TRBV29-1; cdr3_length: 10; j_call: .
cdr3_aa: ASSHGDISYEQY; v_call: TRBV13; cdr3_length: 12; j_call: TRBJ2-7
cdr3_aa: ASSFMRQVEAF; v_call: TRBV7-2; cdr3_length: 11; j_call: TRBJ1-1
cdr3_aa: AWSVHPTGTANEQY; v_call: TRBV30; cdr3_length: 14; j_call: TRBJ2-7
cdr3_aa: ASSAGTGSSYEQY; v_call: TRBV5-1; cdr3_length: 13; j_call: TRBJ2-7
cdr3_aa: ASSSRDRNTYEQY; v_call: TRBV7-9; cdr3_length: 13; j_call: TRBJ2-7
cdr3_aa: AKQGTVNTGELF; v_call: TRBV30; cdr3_length: 12; j_call: TRBJ2-2
cdr3_aa: ASLSGTGRNEQF; v_call: TRBV5-6; cdr3_length: 12; j_call: TRBJ2-1
cdr3_aa: ASSQAGTGRNNEQF; v_call: TRBV4-2; cdr3_length: 14; j_call: TRBJ2-1
cdr3_aa: ASYSPTGELF; v_call: TRBV19; cdr3_length: 10; j_call: TRBJ2-2
cdr3_aa: ASSLNRRGALYEQY; v_call: TRBV7-9; cdr3_length: 14; j_call: TRBJ2-7
cdr3_aa: ASSPVGSGNTIY; v_call: TRBV4-2; cdr3_length: 12; j_call: TRBJ1-3
cdr3_aa: AWSKEAGSTDTQY; v_call: TRBV30; cdr3_length: 13; j_call: TRBJ2-3
cdr3_aa: ASSLVGRGQPQH; v_call: TRBV27; cdr3_length: 12; j_call: TRBJ1-5
cdr3_aa: ASSRDAYNSPLH; v_call: TRBV7-2; cdr3_length: 12; j_call: TRBJ1-6
cdr3_aa: ATAGGFTDTQY; v_call: TRBV19; cdr3_length: 11; j_call: TRBJ2-3